This record covers a single T cell receptor (beta chain). The germline CDR1 and CDR2 sequences are MNHEY and SVGAGI. The CDR3 is 14 residues long. Trimming removed 7 bases at V and 8 bases at J, with 20 bases between. The source of the sample is a study of blood T cell repertoires in COVID-19. Study-level information: T cells, B-cell-depleted T cells, or PBMCs supplied cDNA or gDNA.

TCRdb's copy holds only in-frame clones and misses some; the assay was immunoSEQ multiplex PCR. The sample consists of approximately 180,000 clones, around nine tenths of them appearing once. The source of this sequence is a man aged 60 to 75 with active or convalescent COVID-19. This sequence joins TRBV6-5 and TRBJ1-2; possibly TRBD1 for D (6 bases). Sequencing was carried out using peripheral blood. The CDR3 is CASKTGGALLGYTF. The CDR3 bases are TGTGCCAGCAAGACAGGTGGCGCCCTATTAGGCTACACCTTC.